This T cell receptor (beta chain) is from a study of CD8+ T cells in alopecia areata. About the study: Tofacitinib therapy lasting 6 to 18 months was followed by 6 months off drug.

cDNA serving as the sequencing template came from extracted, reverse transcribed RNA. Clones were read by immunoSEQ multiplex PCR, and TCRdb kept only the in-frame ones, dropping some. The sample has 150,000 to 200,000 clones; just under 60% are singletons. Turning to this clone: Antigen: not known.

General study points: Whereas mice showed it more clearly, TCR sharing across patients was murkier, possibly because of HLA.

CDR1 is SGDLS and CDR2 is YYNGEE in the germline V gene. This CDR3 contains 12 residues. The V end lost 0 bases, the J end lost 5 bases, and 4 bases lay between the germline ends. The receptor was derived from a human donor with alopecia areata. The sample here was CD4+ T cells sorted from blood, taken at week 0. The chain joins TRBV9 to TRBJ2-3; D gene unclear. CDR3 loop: CASSVVEDTQYF. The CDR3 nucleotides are TGTGCCAGCAGCGTAGTTGAAGATACGCAGTATTTT. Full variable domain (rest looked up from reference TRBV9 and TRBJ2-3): DSGVTQTPKHLITATGQRVTLRCSPRSGDLSVYWYQQSLDQGLQFLIQYYNGEERAKGNILERFSAQQFPDLHSELNLSSLELGDSALYFCASSVVEDTQYFGPGTRLTVL.